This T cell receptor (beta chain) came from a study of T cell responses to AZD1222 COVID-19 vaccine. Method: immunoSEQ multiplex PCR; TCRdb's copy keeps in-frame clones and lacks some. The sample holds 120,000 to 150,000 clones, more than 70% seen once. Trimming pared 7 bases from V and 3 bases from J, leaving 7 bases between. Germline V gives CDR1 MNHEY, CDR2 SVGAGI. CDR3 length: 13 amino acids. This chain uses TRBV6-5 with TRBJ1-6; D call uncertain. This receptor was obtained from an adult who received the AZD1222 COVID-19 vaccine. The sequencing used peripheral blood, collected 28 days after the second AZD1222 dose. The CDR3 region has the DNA TGTGCCAGCACGGGCAGCTATAATTCACCCCTCCACTTT. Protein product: CASTGSYNSPLHF.